The 19 T cell receptor beta chains below all came from one sample that was sequenced in a study of blood T cell repertoires in COVID-19. TCRdb's copy holds only in-frame clones and misses some; the assay was immunoSEQ multiplex PCR. The sample lists over 600,000 clones, more than 80% seen once, with roughly 0.26% in the top ten. The sequenced material came from peripheral blood. The origin of the receptors is a woman aged 18-35 years with acute or convalescent COVID-19.

This clone was picked up one time. This rearrangement joins TRBV5-6 to TRBJ1-1, with 10 bases identical to TRBD1. V dropped 4 bases and J dropped 1; count of bases not matched to a gene: 7. Germline CDR1 is SGHDT and CDR2 is YYEEEE. The CDR3 covers 16 residues. In DNA form, the CDR3 reads TGTGCCAGCAGCGCGACAGGGGGCCCGGGGAACACTGAAGCTTTCTTT. Translating gives CASSATGGPGNTEAFF.

The chain links TRBV20-1 to TRBJ1-1; D ambiguous. CDR3 length: 13 amino acids. Per germline, CDR1 DFQATT and CDR2 SNEGSKA (reference sequence). V was trimmed by 3 bases and J by 4 bases, leaving 12 bases between them. The CDR3 is CSASGDSPTEAFF. The CDR3 DNA sequence: TGCAGTGCTAGTGGCGATTCACCCACTGAAGCTTTCTTT.

The chain links TRBV11-2 to TRBJ1-1; 9 bases agree with TRBD1. Germline-derived CDR1 and CDR2 are SGHAT and FQNNGV. Trimming removed 5 bases from V and 4 bases from J; junction bases left unmatched: 11. CDR3 length equals 16 residues. CDR3 sequence (DNA): TGTGCCAGCAGCCAAACAGGGGGCATGAGGAGCACTGAAGCTTTCTTT. Its protein product is CASSQTGGMRSTEAFF.

This sequence joins TRBV30 and TRBJ1-2; 9 bases are a match to TRBD1. Germline CDR1 and CDR2: GTSNPN and SVGIG (reference sequence). The CDR3 is 12 residues long. V trimming: 2 bases; J trimming: 8 bases; junction bases outside the gene matches: 3. Written as DNA, the CDR3 is TGTGCCTGGAGTTGGGACAGGGACGGCTACACCTTC. This sequence encodes CAWSWDRDGYTF. Combining the CDR3 with reference TRBV30 and TRBJ1-2 gives the whole variable domain SQTIHQWPATLVQPVGSPLSLECTVEGTSNPNLYWYRQAAGRGLQLLFYSVGIGQISSEVPQNLSASRPQDRQFILSSKKLLLSDSGFYLCAWSWDRDGYTFGSGTRLTVV.

V gene TRBV19 combines with J gene TRBJ1-2; unclear D gene. The CDR3 is 15 residues long. With 7 bases removed from V and 0 bases from J, the gap between germline ends came to 15 bases. Germline V CDR1 and CDR2: LNHDA, SQIVND (reference sequence). The CDR3 here is CASTPSGIANYGYTF. DNA for the CDR3: TGTGCCAGTACCCCATCGGGGATAGCTAACTATGGCTACACCTTC. Filled out from reference TRBV19 and TRBJ1-2, the complete variable domain reads DGGITQSPKYLFRKEGQNVTLSCEQNLNHDAMYWYRQDPGQGLRLIYYSQIVNDFQKGDIAEGYSVSREKKESFPLTVTSAQKNPTAFYLCASTPSGIANYGYTFGSGTRLTVV.

This clone was detected a few times. The V and J genes are TRBV5-4 and TRBJ1-6; D is perhaps TRBD1 (6 bases). Trimming cost V 4 bases and J 11 bases, with 19 bases left between them. Germline values: CDR1 SGHNT, CDR2 YYREEE (reference sequence). This CDR3 has 15 residues. CDR3 in amino acids: CASSVYPGQTTPLHF. CDR3 coding DNA: TGTGCCAGCAGCGTTTATCCGGGACAAACTACACCCCTCCACTTT.

The count of this clone is one. The chain is built from TRBV6-4 and TRBJ2-2; the D gene is possibly TRBD2 (5 bases). CDR3 length: 14 amino acids. Trimming took off 4 bases at V and 7 bases at J, with 13 bases between the two ends. Germline assignment: CDR1 MRHNA and CDR2 SNTAGT. The CDR3 DNA sequence: TGTGCCAGCAGTGCCCTTACGGGGAGCGGGGAGCTGTTTTTT. Amino acids: CASSALTGSGELFF.

The table lists this clone with a count of one. The chain links TRBV9 to TRBJ1-2; perhaps TRBD1 as D (5 bases). V lost 0 bases to trimming and J lost 4 bases, with 13 bases between them. This CDR3 is 15 amino acids long. Germline lookup yields CDR1 SGDLS and CDR2 YYNGEE. In DNA form, the CDR3 reads TGTGCCAGCAGCGTAGGTCTCGACGGGGGCTATGGCTACACCTTC. This sequence encodes CASSVGLDGGYGYTF.

This chain connects TRBV5-1 to TRBJ2-2; 7 positions agree with TRBD2. Germline-derived CDR1 and CDR2 are SGHRS and YFSETQ. This CDR3 is built from 16 residues. Losses at the gene ends were 4 bases for V and 4 bases for J; bases not matched to a gene: 10. This chain's CDR3 is CASSPLGPGGTGELFF. The CDR3 DNA reads TGCGCCAGCAGCCCACTAGGTCCGGGGGGCACCGGGGAGCTGTTTTTT. The variable domain in full, completed from reference TRBV5-1 and TRBJ2-2, reads KAGVTQTPRYLIKTRGQQVTLSCSPISGHRSVSWYQQTPGQGLQFLFEYFSETQRNKGNFPGRFSGRQFSNSRSEMNVSTLELGDSALYLCASSPLGPGGTGELFFGEGSRLTVL.

The chain couples TRBV5-3 to TRBJ1-4, with TRBD1 identical over 7 bases. TRBV5-3 is given ORF status, its function remaining uncertain. The trim removed 4 bases at V and 10 bases at J, leaving 10 bases unmatched. CDR3 length: 14 residues. The CDR3 reads CARSRRADRRKLFF. The CDR3 nucleotides read TGTGCCAGAAGCCGACGAGCGGACAGGCGAAAACTGTTTTTT.

The gene calls are TRBV3-1 (or the pseudogene TRBV3-2) and TRBJ2-3; maybe TRBD2 (5 bases). V shed 0 bases and J shed 0 bases, with 7 bases lying between them. Germline V CDR1 and CDR2: LGHDT, YNNKEL (reference sequence). The CDR3 has 15 residues. CDR3 in DNA: TGTGCCAGCAGCCAAGACTGGACTAGCACAGATACGCAGTATTTT. It codes for CASSQDWTSTDTQYF.

V usage is TRBV19 and J usage is TRBJ2-7, with D perhaps TRBD2 (6 bases). Germline V gene lookup returns CDR1 LNHDA and CDR2 SQIVND (reference sequence). The CDR3 is 15 amino acids. Trimming stripped 5 bases from V and 6 bases from J, with 20 bases between. CDR3 protein: CASSLRGSPMGEQYF. In DNA form, the CDR3 reads TGTGCCAGTAGTCTCCGGGGGAGTCCCATGGGCGAGCAGTACTTC.

The chain recombines TRBV20-1 with TRBJ2-3; a weak D match, TRBD2 (6 bases). In germline, CDR1 is DFQATT, CDR2 SNEGSKA (reference sequence). This CDR3 is 14 amino acids long. V was trimmed by 3 bases and J by 4 bases, leaving 14 bases between them. The CDR3 nucleotides read TGCAGTGCTAGTCTAGCGTTAGGGGCAGATACGCAGTATTTT. Translating gives CSASLALGADTQYF.

V and J are TRBV7-3 and TRBJ2-1, with 9 bases fitting TRBD2. The CDR3 has 15 amino acids. The V gene's germline CDR1 is SGHTA and CDR2 FQGTGA. The V gene end was trimmed by 4 bases and the J gene end by 6 bases; junction bases not matched to a gene: 7. The DNA of the CDR3 is TGTGCCAGCAGCTGGGGGGCTAGCGGGGCCAATGAGCAGTTCTTC. It codes for CASSWGASGANEQFF.

The rearrangement links TRBV5-6 to TRBJ1-5; weak D call: TRBD1 (6 bases). The V gene lost 6 bases and the J gene lost 7 bases, with 17 bases spanning the gap. The CDR3 covers 14 residues. In germline, CDR1 is SGHDT, CDR2 YYEEEE. CDR3 in amino acids: CASTRGAGVQPQHF. In DNA, the CDR3 is TGTGCCAGCACCCGGGGGGCCGGGGTCCAGCCCCAGCATTTT.

In its sample, this clone was seen a few times. The rearrangement links TRBV6-5 to TRBJ2-3, with 10 bases matching TRBD2. Losses at the gene ends were 2 bases for V and 0 bases for J; bases not matched to a gene: 2. CDR1 MNHEY and CDR2 SVGAGI come from the germline V gene. CDR3 length: 16 amino acids. The CDR3 bases are TGTGCCAGCAGTTACCGGACTAGCGGTAGCACAGATACGCAGTATTTT. It translates to CASSYRTSGSTDTQYF.

The chain combines TRBV5-1 with TRBJ2-3, with a tentative D call TRBD1 (6 bases). Per germline, CDR1 SGHRS and CDR2 YFSETQ. V lost 4 bases and J 2 bases, leaving 17 bases between the germline ends. CDR3 length equals 16 residues. The CDR3 reads CASSHPQGDPTDTQYF. As DNA, the CDR3 is TGCGCCAGCAGCCACCCACAGGGTGATCCCACAGATACGCAGTATTTT.

V and J are TRBV6-5 and TRBJ2-7; TRBD1 aligns across 7 bases. Germline loops: CDR1 MNHEY, CDR2 SVGAGI. The CDR3 runs 14 residues. With 4 bases clipped from V and 3 bases from J, the junction kept 6 bases outside the gene matches. The CDR3 region is CASSSLGQRYEQYF. As DNA, the CDR3 is TGTGCCAGCAGTTCCCTGGGACAGCGCTACGAGCAGTACTTC.

The V gene is TRBV9, the J gene TRBJ2-3; 8 nucleotides match TRBD2. Germline lookup yields CDR1 SGDLS and CDR2 YYNGEE. The trim removed 4 bases at V and 7 bases at J, leaving 8 bases unmatched. The length of the CDR3 is 14 residues. CDR3 bases: TGTGCCAGCAGCCTTCGGGGGGGGGCCTATACGCAGTATTTT. It yields the protein CASSLRGGAYTQYF.